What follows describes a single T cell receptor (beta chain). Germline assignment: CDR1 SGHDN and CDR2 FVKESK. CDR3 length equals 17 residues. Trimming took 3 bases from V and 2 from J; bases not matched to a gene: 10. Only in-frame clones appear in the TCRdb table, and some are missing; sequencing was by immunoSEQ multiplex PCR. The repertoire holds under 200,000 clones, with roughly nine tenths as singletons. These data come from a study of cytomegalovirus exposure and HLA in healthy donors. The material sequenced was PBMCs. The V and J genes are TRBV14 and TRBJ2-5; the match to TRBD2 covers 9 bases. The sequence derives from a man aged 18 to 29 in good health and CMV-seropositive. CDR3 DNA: TGTGCCAGCAGCCATCCACTCAGGGCGGGAGGGCAAGAGACCCAGTACTTC. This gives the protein CASSHPLRAGGQETQYF. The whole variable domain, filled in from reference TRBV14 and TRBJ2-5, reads EAGVTQFPSHSVIEKGQTVTLRCDPISGHDNLYWYRRVMGKEIKFLLHFVKESKQDESGMPNNRFLAERTGGTYSTLKVQPAELEDSGVYFCASSHPLRAGGQETQYFGPGTRLLVL.